Below, 27 T cell receptor beta chains from the same sample are listed, as sequenced in a study of cytomegalovirus exposure and HLA in healthy donors. In the PCR, 60 Vbeta and 13 Jbeta primers were used. Sequencing was performed with immunoSEQ multiplex PCR; in TCRdb, only in-frame clones are kept and a portion is missing. The sample holds some 190,000 clones, about three quarters seen once. The specimen sequenced was PBMCs. These receptors all stem from a man aged 18 to 29 in good health and CMV-seronegative.

In this sample, this clone turned up a few times. Other DNA sequences from this sample encode an identical CDR3 as well. The chain couples TRBV30 to TRBJ1-5; TRBD1 might be the D (5 bases). CDR1 and CDR2 (germline): GTSNPN, SVGIG (reference sequence). Trimming pared 0 bases from V and 5 bases from J, leaving 8 bases between. The CDR3 totals 13 residues. CDR3: CAWSVRGDQPQHF. The CDR3 DNA sequence: TGTGCCTGGAGTGTACGGGGGGATCAGCCCCAGCATTTT. The complete variable domain, with remaining parts taken from reference TRBV30 and TRBJ1-5, reads SQTIHQWPATLVQPVGSPLSLECTVEGTSNPNLYWYRQAAGRGLQLLFYSVGIGQISSEVPQNLSASRPQDRQFILSSKKLLLSDSGFYLCAWSVRGDQPQHFGDGTRLSIL.

This clone has only a few counts. CDR3 sequence reads: CASSTGTSGYQETQYF. CDR3 nucleotide sequence: TGTGCCAGCAGCACCGGGACTAGCGGATACCAAGAGACCCAGTACTTC. The V and J genes are TRBV28 and TRBJ2-5; 11 bases are shared with TRBD2. The CDR3 has 16 residues. V lost 6 bases and J lost 0; bases outside the gene matches: 6. Germline CDR1 reads MDHEN; CDR2 reads SYDVKM. Full variable domain (missing parts from reference TRBV28 and TRBJ2-5): DVKVTQSSRYLVKRTGEKVFLECVQDMDHENMFWYRQDPGLGLRLIYFSYDVKMKEKGDIPEGYSVSREKKERFSLILESASTNQTSMYLCASSTGTSGYQETQYFGPGTRLLVL.

The gene calls are TRBV19 and TRBJ1-1; D unresolved. The CDR3 consists of 14 residues. Germline values: CDR1 LNHDA, CDR2 SQIVND (reference sequence). The V and J ends lost 7 bases and 1 base respectively, with 13 bases between them. The CDR3 DNA reads as TGTGCCAGTAAATCCCAAGGAGGGAACACTGAAGCTTTCTTT. Encoded protein: CASKSQGGNTEAFF.

The chain is built from TRBV27 and TRBJ2-7; 9 bases match TRBD1. The CDR3 consists of 13 residues. The germline gives CDR1 MNHEY, CDR2 SMNVEV (reference sequence). V trimming: 4 bases; J trimming: 9 bases; junction bases outside the gene matches: 7. This chain's CDR3 is CASSSKQGARQYF. As DNA, the CDR3 is TGTGCCAGCAGTTCTAAACAGGGGGCCCGGCAGTACTTC.

This clone was counted at least ten times. The CDR3 protein is CASSDWIGAELFF. The CDR3 DNA is TGTGCCAGCAGTGACTGGATAGGGGCAGAACTGTTTTTT. This rearrangement joins TRBV6-4 to TRBJ1-4; D may be TRBD1 (5 bases). With 1 base removed from V and 12 bases from J, the gap between germline ends came to 12 bases. This CDR3 has 13 residues. The germline gives CDR1 MRHNA, CDR2 SNTAGT.

This sequence joins TRBV5-1 and TRBJ2-7; 7 nucleotides match TRBD2. Per the germline V gene, CDR1 is SGHRS and CDR2 is YFSETQ. CDR3 length equals 15 residues. J gave up 3 bases and V 0 bases, and 6 bases lay outside the gene matches. The CDR3 sequence is CASSLAGLGNYEQYF. The CDR3 DNA is TGCGCCAGCAGCTTGGCCGGACTAGGAAACTACGAGCAGTACTTC.

This clone was detected a few times. The rearrangement links TRBV2 to TRBJ1-4; 9 nucleotides line up with TRBD1. Per the germline V gene, CDR1 is SNHLY and CDR2 is FYNNEI. V dropped 6 bases and J dropped 4; count of bases not matched to a gene: 6. The CDR3 is 15 residues long. The DNA of the CDR3 is TGTGCCAGCAGGCCCGGACAGGGGATTAATGAAAAACTGTTTTTT. It yields the protein CASRPGQGINEKLFF.

The J gene is TRBJ1-1, the V gene TRBV6-1; D might be TRBD1 (5 bases). Trimming left V 7 bases short and J 4 bases short, with 19 bases between. The germline CDR1 and CDR2 sequences are MNHNS and SASEGT. This CDR3 has 15 residues. CDR3 residues: CASMVAGSGGTEAFF. The CDR3 DNA follows: TGTGCCAGCATGGTGGCAGGGTCGGGGGGCACTGAAGCTTTCTTT.

This chain joins TRBV5-1 and TRBJ2-7; D is possibly TRBD1 (6 bases). This CDR3 is built from 16 residues. With 0 bases removed from V and 5 bases from J, the gap between germline ends came to 18 bases. Germline V gene sequence: CDR1 SGHRS, CDR2 YFSETQ. CDR3 nucleotide sequence: TGCGCCAGCAGCTTGGACAGGGCCGACCTGGGGCACGAGCAGTACTTC. It is translated as CASSLDRADLGHEQYF.

The CDR3 reads CASSSGPPEGHEITRSYNEQFF. The DNA of the CDR3 is TGTGCCAGCAGCTCCGGCCCCCCCGAGGGACACGAGATAACCCGCTCCTACAATGAGCAGTTCTTC. The genes are TRBV9 and TRBJ2-1, with D perhaps TRBD1 (6 bases). Germline loops: CDR1 SGDLS, CDR2 YYNGEE. This CDR3 comprises 22 residues. Deletions cut 4 bases from V and 0 bases from J, with 32 bases between.

The chain recombines TRBV19 with TRBJ2-3, with TRBD1 matching 7 bases. The trim removed 4 bases at V and 1 base at J, leaving 2 bases unmatched. Germline values: CDR1 LNHDA, CDR2 SQIVND (reference sequence). This CDR3 region has 14 residues. CDR3 region: CASSRDSRTDTQYF. The CDR3 nucleotides read TGTGCCAGTAGTAGGGACAGCCGCACAGATACGCAGTATTTT.

J is TRBJ1-2 and V is TRBV15, with 8 bases identical to TRBD1. Unmatched junction bases numbered 8, after V lost 3 bases and J lost 8 bases. CDR1 and CDR2 from the germline V gene are LNHNV and YYDKDF (reference sequence). The CDR3 has 14 amino acids. In nucleotides, the CDR3 is TGTGCCACCAGCAGGGGAACAGGGGGTGACGGCTACACCTTC. Protein product: CATSRGTGGDGYTF.

The V call is TRBV27, the J call TRBJ2-2; 11 bases map to TRBD1. The trim removed 6 bases at V and 5 bases at J, leaving 2 bases unmatched. The V gene's germline CDR1 is MNHEY and CDR2 SMNVEV (reference sequence). The CDR3 loop spans 14 amino acids. The chain's CDR3 is CASRDRGRTGELFF. The CDR3, as DNA: TGTGCCAGCAGGGACAGGGGGCGAACCGGGGAGCTGTTTTTT.

This rearrangement joins TRBV9 to TRBJ1-1, with 7 bases matching TRBD1. This CDR3 has 13 residues. With V trimmed by 4 bases and J by 3 bases, 3 bases remained unmatched. Germline CDR1 SGDLS, CDR2 YYNGEE. The CDR3 region has the DNA TGTGCCAGCAGCAAAACAGGGGACACTGAAGCTTTCTTT. Protein product: CASSKTGDTEAFF.

The CDR3 loop reads CASSEGLSYEQYF. The CDR3, as DNA: TGTGCCAGCAGCGAAGGACTCTCCTACGAGCAGTACTTC. The chain combines TRBV7-2 with TRBJ2-7; maybe TRBD2 (5 bases). From germline, CDR1 is SGHTA and CDR2 FQGNSA. The CDR3 has 13 amino acids. The V end lost 5 bases, the J end lost 0 bases, and 8 bases lay between the germline ends.

The J gene is TRBJ1-3, the V gene TRBV27; D is unresolved. The V end lost 5 bases, the J end lost 0 bases, and 14 bases lay between the germline ends. The CDR3 contains 16 residues. Looked up from germline, CDR1 is MNHEY and CDR2 is SMNVEV (reference sequence). In DNA, the CDR3 is TGTGCCAGCAGTGAGCGCCTCTCCTACTCTGGAAACACCATATATTTT. As protein: CASSERLSYSGNTIYF.

The rearrangement uses TRBV4-2 and TRBJ2-1, with 10 bases matching TRBD2. The germline CDR1 and CDR2 sequences are LGHNA and YNFKEQ. The CDR3 extends over 15 amino acids. Trimming removed 4 bases from V and 5 bases from J; junction bases left unmatched: 5. Here the CDR3 reads CASSPRLAGDNEQFF. CDR3 sequence (DNA): TGTGCCAGCAGCCCTCGGCTAGCGGGGGACAATGAGCAGTTCTTC.

The table lists this clone with a few counts. J is TRBJ2-1 and V is TRBV11-2, with 10 bases matching TRBD1. The CDR3 length is 15 residues. With 5 bases clipped from V and 5 bases from J, the junction kept 6 bases outside the gene matches. CDR1 is SGHAT and CDR2 is FQNNGV in the germline V gene. This CDR3 is CASSLGTGAHNEQFF. The CDR3 DNA reads TGTGCCAGCAGCCTCGGGACAGGGGCCCACAATGAGCAGTTCTTC.

The chain is built from TRBV5-6 and TRBJ2-7; D is ambiguous. The CDR3 covers 15 residues. Deletions cut 0 bases from V and 2 bases from J, with 12 bases between. CDR1 and CDR2 from the germline V gene are SGHDT and YYEEEE. CDR3 coding DNA: TGTGCCAGCAGCTTGGACAGTCGCAGACCCTACGAGCAGTACTTC. Its translation: CASSLDSRRPYEQYF.

This chain uses TRBV4-1 with TRBJ1-4; tentative D call: TRBD1 (5 bases). The germline V and J ends were trimmed by 1 base and 10 bases, with 16 bases remaining between them. CDR1 is MGHRA and CDR2 is YSYEKL in the germline V gene. This CDR3 spans 15 amino acids. The CDR3 protein is CASSQGGAADGKLFF. CDR3 sequence (DNA): TGCGCCAGCAGCCAAGGCGGGGCCGCGGATGGAAAACTGTTTTTT.

This clone was counted a few times. This chain's CDR3 is CASSRTSETYNEQFF. The CDR3 region has the DNA TGTGCCAGCAGCCGAACTAGCGAAACCTACAATGAGCAGTTCTTC. V usage is TRBV6-6 and J usage is TRBJ2-1; 7 bases agree with TRBD2. This CDR3 region has 15 residues. J lost 2 bases, V lost 6 bases, and 7 bases had no gene match. Germline CDR1 MNHNY, CDR2 SVGAGI (reference sequence).

The chain employs TRBV15 and TRBJ1-3; D is unclear. V gave up 0 bases and J gave up 3 bases, with 9 bases separating them. This CDR3 is built from 15 residues. Germline CDR1 and CDR2: LNHNV and YYDKDF (reference sequence). CDR3 loop: CATSRDRSIGNTIYF. The CDR3 bases are TGTGCCACCAGCAGAGATCGGTCAATTGGAAACACCATATATTTT.

The chain joins TRBV12-5 to TRBJ1-2; TRBD1 matches 7 bases. Germline V gives CDR1 LGHNT, CDR2 FRNRAP. J lost 4 bases, V lost 1 base, and 9 bases had no gene match. CDR3 length equals 16 residues. The CDR3 DNA is TGTGCTAGTGGTTTGGCGTCGACAGGGCGAGGCTATGGCTACACCTTC. Amino acid sequence: CASGLASTGRGYGYTF.

This chain uses TRBV9 with TRBJ2-3, with 13 nucleotides matching TRBD2. The V gene's germline CDR1 is SGDLS and CDR2 YYNGEE. The trim removed 4 bases at V and 2 bases at J, leaving 4 bases unmatched. The CDR3 is 16 residues long. The CDR3 DNA is TGTGCCAGCAGCATAGGGACTAGCGGGGCCACAGATACGCAGTATTTT. Protein: CASSIGTSGATDTQYF.

The count of this clone is one. The chain recombines TRBV18 with TRBJ2-2, with D possibly being TRBD2 (5 bases). This CDR3 is 16 amino acids long. Trimming pared 2 bases from V and 1 base from J, leaving 11 bases between. Germline values: CDR1 KGHSH, CDR2 LQKENI. The CDR3 nucleotides are TGTGCCAGCTCACCAGAGAATGGGAGGAACACCGGGGAGCTGTTTTTT. This gives the protein CASSPENGRNTGELFF.

The chain joins TRBV7-9 to TRBJ1-3, with a weak D call TRBD1 (6 bases). Germline CDR1 reads SEHNR; CDR2 reads FQNEAQ (reference sequence). The V gene lost 1 base and the J gene lost 0 bases, with 16 bases spanning the gap. CDR3 length: 18 residues. The DNA of the CDR3 is TGTGCCAGCAGCTTAGGTGCGGGGGGGCCCCGCTCTGGAAACACCATATATTTT. Translation: CASSLGAGGPRSGNTIYF.

The gene calls are TRBV20-1 and TRBJ2-1, with D uncertain. CDR3 length equals 10 residues. Per germline, CDR1 DFQATT and CDR2 SNEGSKA (reference sequence). Trimming took off 5 bases at V and 14 bases at J, with 13 bases between the two ends. The CDR3: CSAPSDREFF. The CDR3 DNA reads as TGCAGTGCTCCCTCCGATAGAGAGTTCTTC.